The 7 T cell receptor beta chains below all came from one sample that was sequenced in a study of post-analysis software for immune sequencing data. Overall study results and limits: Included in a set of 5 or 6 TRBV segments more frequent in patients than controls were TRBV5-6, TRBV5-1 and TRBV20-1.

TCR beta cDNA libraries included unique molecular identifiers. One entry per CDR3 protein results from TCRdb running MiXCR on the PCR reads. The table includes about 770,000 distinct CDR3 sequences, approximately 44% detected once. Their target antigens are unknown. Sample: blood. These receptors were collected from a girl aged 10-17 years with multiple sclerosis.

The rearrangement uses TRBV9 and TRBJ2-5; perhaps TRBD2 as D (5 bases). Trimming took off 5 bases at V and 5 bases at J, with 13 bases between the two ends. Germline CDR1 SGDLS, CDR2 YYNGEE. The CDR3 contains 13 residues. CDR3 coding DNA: TGTGCCAGCAGGGCTCCGAGGGATGAGACCCAGTACTTC. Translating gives CASRAPRDETQYF.

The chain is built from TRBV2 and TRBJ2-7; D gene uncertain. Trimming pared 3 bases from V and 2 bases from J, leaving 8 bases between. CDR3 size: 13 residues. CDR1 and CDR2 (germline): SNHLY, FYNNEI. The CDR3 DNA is TGTGCCAGCAGTGAGTGGCAGGCCTACGAGCAGTACTTC. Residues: CASSEWQAYEQYF.

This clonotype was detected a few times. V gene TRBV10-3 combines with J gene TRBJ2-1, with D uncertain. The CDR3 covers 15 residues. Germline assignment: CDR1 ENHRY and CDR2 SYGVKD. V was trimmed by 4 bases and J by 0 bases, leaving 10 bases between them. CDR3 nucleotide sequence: TGTGCCATCAGTGGAGGCACGGGCTCCTACAATGAGCAGTTCTTC. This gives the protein CAISGGTGSYNEQFF.

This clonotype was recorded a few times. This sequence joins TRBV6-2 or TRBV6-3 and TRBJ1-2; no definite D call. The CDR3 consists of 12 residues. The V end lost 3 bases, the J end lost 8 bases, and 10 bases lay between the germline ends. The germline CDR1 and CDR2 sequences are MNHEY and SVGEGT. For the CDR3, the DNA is TGTGCCAGCAGTTATGCCCCGAACGGCTACACCTTC. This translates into CASSYAPNGYTF.

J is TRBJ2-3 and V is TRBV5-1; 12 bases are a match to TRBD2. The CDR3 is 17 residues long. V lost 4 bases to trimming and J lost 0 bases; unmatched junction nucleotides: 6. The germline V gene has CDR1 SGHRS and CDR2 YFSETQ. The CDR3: CASSKGLAGSSTDTQYF. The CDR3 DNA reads TGCGCCAGCAGCAAGGGACTAGCGGGTAGCAGCACAGATACGCAGTATTTT.

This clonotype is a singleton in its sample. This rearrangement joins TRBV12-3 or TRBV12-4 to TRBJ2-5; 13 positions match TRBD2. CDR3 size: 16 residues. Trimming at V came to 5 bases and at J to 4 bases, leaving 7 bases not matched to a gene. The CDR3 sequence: CASSPWTSGSGETQYF. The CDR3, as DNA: TGTGCCAGCAGTCCCTGGACTAGCGGGAGTGGAGAGACCCAGTACTTC.

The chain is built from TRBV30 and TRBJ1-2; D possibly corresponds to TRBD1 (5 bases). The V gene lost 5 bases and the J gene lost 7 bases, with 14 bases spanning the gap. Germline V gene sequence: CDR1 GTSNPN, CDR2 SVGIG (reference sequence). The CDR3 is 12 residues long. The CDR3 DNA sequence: TGTGCCTGGGGGCTCGACAGTTTTGGCTACACCTTC. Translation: CAWGLDSFGYTF.